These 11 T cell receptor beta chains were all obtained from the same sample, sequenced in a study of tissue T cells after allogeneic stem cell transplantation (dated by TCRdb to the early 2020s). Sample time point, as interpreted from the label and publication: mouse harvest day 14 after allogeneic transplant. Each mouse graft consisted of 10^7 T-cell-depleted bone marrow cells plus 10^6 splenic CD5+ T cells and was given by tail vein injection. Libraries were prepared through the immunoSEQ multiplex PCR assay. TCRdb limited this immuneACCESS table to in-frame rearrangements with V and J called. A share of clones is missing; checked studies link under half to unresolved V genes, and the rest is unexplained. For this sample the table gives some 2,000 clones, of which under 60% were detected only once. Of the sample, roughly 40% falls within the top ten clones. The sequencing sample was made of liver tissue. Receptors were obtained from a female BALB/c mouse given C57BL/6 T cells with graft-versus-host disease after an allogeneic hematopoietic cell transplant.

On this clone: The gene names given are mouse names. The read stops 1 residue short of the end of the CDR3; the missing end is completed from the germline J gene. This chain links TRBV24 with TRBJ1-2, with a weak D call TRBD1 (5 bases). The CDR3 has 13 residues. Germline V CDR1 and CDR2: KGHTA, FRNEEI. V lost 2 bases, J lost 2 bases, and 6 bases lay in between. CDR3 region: CASSLGGNSDYTF. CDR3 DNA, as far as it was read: TGTGCCAGCAGTCTGGGGGGGAACTCCGACTACACC.

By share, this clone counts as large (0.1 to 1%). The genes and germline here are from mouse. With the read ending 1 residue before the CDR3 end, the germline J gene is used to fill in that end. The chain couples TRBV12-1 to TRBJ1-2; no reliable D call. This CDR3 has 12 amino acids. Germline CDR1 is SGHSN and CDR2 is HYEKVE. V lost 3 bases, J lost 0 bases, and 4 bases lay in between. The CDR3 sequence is CASSWANSDYTF. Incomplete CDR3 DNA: TGTGCCAGCTCTTGGGCAAACTCCGACTACACC.

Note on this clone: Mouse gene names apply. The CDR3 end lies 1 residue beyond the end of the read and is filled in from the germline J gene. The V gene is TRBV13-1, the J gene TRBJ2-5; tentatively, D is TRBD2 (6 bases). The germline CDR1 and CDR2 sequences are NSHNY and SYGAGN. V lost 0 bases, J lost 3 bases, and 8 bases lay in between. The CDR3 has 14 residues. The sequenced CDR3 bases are TGTGCCAGCAGTGATGCGGGACTTCAAGACACCCAGTAC. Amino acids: CASSDAGLQDTQY. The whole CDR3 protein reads CASSDAGLQDTQYF.

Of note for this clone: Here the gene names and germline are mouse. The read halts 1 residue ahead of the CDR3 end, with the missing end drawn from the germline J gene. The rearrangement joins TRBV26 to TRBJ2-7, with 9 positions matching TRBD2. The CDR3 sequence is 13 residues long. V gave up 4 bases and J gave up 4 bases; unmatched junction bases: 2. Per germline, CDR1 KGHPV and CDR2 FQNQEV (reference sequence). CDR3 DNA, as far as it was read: TGTGCCAGCAGTCGGGACTGGGCGTATGAACAGTAC. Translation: CASSRDWAYEQY. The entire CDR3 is CASSRDWAYEQYF.

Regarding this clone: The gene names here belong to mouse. The sequenced part of the CDR3 DNA is TGTGCCAGCTCTCACAGGGTTTCTGGAAATACGCTCTAT. Translated: CASSHRVSGNTLY. The whole CDR3 sequence is CASSHRVSGNTLYF. The chain has TRBV12-1 and TRBJ1-3, with a weak D call TRBD1 (6 bases). The read is 1 residue too short to cover the CDR3 end, so that end is filled in from the germline J gene. The germline V gene encodes CDR1 SGHSN and CDR2 HYEKVE. The CDR3 has 14 amino acids. V was trimmed by 2 bases and J by 0 bases, leaving 7 bases between them.

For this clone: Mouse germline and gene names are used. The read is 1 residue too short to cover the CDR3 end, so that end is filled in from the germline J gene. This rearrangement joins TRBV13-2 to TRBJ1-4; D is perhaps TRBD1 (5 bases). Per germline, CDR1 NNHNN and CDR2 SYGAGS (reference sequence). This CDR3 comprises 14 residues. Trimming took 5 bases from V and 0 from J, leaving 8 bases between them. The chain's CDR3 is CASGTEISNERLFF. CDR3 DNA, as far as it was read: TGTGCCAGCGGGACAGAAATTTCCAACGAAAGATTATTT.

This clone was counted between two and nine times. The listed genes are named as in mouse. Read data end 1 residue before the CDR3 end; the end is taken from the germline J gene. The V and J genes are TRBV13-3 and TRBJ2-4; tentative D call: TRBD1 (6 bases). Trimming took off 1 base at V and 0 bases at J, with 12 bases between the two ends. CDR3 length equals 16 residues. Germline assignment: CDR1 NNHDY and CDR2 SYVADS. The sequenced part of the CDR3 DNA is TGTGCCAGCAGTGATCCTACAGGGTATAGTCAAAACACCTTGTAC. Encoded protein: CASSDPTGYSQNTLY. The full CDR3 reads CASSDPTGYSQNTLYF.

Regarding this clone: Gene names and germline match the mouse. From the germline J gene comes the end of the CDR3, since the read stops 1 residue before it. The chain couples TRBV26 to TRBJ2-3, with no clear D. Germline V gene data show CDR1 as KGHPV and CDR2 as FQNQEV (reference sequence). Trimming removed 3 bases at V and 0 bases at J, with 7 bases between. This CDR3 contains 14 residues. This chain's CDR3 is CASSLGVSAETLYF. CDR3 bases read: TGTGCCAGCAGTCTAGGAGTTAGTGCAGAAACGCTGTAT.

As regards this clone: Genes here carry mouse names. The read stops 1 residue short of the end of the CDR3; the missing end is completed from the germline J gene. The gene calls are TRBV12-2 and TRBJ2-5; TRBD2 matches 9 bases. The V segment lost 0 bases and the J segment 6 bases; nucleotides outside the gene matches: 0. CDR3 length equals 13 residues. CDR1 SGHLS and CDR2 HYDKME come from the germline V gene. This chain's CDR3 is CASSLTGGDTQYF. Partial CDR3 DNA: TGTGCCAGCTCTCTCACTGGGGGGGACACCCAGTAC.

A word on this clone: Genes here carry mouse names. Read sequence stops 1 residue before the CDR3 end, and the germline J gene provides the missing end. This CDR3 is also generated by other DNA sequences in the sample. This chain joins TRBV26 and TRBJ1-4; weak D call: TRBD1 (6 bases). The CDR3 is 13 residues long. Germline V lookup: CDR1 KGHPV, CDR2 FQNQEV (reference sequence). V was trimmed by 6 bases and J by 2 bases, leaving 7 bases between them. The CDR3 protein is CASRGQSNERLFF. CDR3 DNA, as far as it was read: TGTGCCAGCAGGGGACAATCCAACGAAAGATTATTT. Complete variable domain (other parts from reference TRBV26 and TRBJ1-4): NSKVIQTPRYLVKGQGQKAKMRCIPEKGHPVVFWYQQNKNNEFKFLINFQNQEVLQQIDMTEKRFSAECPSNSPCSLEIQSSEAGDSALYLCASRGQSNERLFFGHGTKLSVL.

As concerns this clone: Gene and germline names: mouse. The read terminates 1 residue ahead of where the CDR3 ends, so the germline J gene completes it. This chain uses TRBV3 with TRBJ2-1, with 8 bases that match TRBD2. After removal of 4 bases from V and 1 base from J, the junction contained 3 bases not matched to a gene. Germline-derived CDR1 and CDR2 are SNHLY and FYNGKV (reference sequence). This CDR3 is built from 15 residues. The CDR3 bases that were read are TGTGCCAGCAGCTCCAACTGGGGGAACTATGCTGAGCAGTTC. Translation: CASSSNWGNYAEQF. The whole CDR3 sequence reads CASSSNWGNYAEQFF.